This T cell receptor beta chain derives from a study of T cells in Graves' hyperthyroidism and ophthalmopathy. Study-wide background: Peripheral blood was collected at initial diagnosis, before any treatment.

On the basis of clinical symptoms, serum thyroxine and TRAb, thyroid ultrasound and orbital computed tomography, diagnoses were made. J lost 2 bases, V lost 3 bases, and 3 bases had no gene match. Germline CDR1 SGHDN, CDR2 FVKESK. This CDR3 comprises 14 residues. The source material, RNA transcripts, was used to amplify TCR beta CDR3 regions. The TCR CDR3 first-round RT-PCR relied on the HTBI primer set. MiXCR was run by TCRdb on the multiplex PCR reads, yielding one entry per CDR3 protein. The data show about 180,000 distinct CDR3 sequences, with about 9.4% seen just once and roughly a fifth held by the top ten.

The TCR comes from a woman under 30 with Graves' hyperthyroidism that later progressed to Graves' ophthalmopathy. The rearrangement joins TRBV14 to TRBJ2-7, with 8 bases matching TRBD1. The sequenced material came from blood. The CDR3 region is CASSQGQVPYEQYF. CDR3 DNA: TGTGCCAGCAGCCAGGGACAGGTACCCTACGAGCAGTACTTC.